This TCR beta chain was recorded in a study of vaccination and CD4 T cells after COVID-19. Study context: Six males and four females, two of them Hispanic, were enrolled as convalescents. According to the study, participants were given two doses of BNT162b2 or mRNA-1273 vaccine. Study findings and constraints: Convalescent patients had a median around 90% of post-vaccine SARS-CoV-2-reactive clones that were detected only after vaccination, not before it.

This CDR3 has 14 amino acids. Germline V gene lookup returns CDR1 SGHTA and CDR2 FQGNSA. Trimming pared 2 bases from V and 2 bases from J, leaving 9 bases between. Researchers used the Oncomine TCR Beta short-read assay to sequence DNA from cultured CD4+ T cells. TCRdb recomputed calls from the PCR reads with MiXCR, one row per CDR3 protein. The sample shows 13,000 or so distinct CDR3 sequences, under 65% of them seen only once. With respect to this clonotype: The antigen remains undetermined.

Treatment meaning: roughly 10-day PBMC culture with coronavirus spike peptide pools or control peptides (ViraFEST assay). Following a culture period (around eleven days), negative selection was used to isolate CD4+ T cells. The V and J genes are TRBV7-2 and TRBJ2-5, with a tentative D call TRBD1 (6 bases). Sequenced sample: CD4+ T cells from blood, cultured in vitro. The receptor was isolated from a human donor who had recovered from COVID-19. The CDR3 sequence: CASSLSRGQETQYF. The CDR3, as DNA: TGTGCCAGCAGCTTATCCAGGGGACAAGAGACCCAGTACTTC.